The 24 T cell receptor beta chains below come from one sample, sequenced in a study of cytomegalovirus exposure and HLA in healthy donors. Use of 60 Vbeta and 13 Jbeta primers characterized the PCR. This table comes from immunoSEQ multiplex PCR, and its TCRdb copy is limited to in-frame clones, with some not included. The sample shows 150,000 to 200,000 clones, 80% of them seen only once. The source material was PBMCs. All receptors derive from a man between 25 and 39 years old in good health and CMV-seropositive.

This chain connects TRBV7-3 to TRBJ2-1; tentative D call: TRBD2 (5 bases). The CDR3 has 15 residues. V was trimmed by 2 bases and J by 8 bases, leaving 16 bases between them. Germline assignment: CDR1 SGHTA and CDR2 FQGTGA. In DNA form, the CDR3 reads TGTGCCAGCAGCTTAGGAGGTGTGACTGGCGATGAGCAGTTCTTC. Protein product: CASSLGGVTGDEQFF. Full variable domain (missing parts from reference TRBV7-3 and TRBJ2-1): GAGVSQTPSNKVTEKGKYVELRCDPISGHTALYWYRQSLGQGPEFLIYFQGTGAADDSGLPNDRFFAVRPEGSVSTLKIQRTERGDSAVYLCASSLGGVTGDEQFFGPGTRLTVL.

The chain is built from TRBV27 and TRBJ2-7; 10 nucleotides match TRBD1. Germline V gene data show CDR1 as MNHEY and CDR2 as SMNVEV (reference sequence). V lost 5 bases to trimming and J lost 3 bases; unmatched junction nucleotides: 4. CDR3 length: 14 residues. CDR3 DNA sequence: TGTGCCAGCAGTCCCGGGACAGGGGTCTACGAGCAGTACTTC. The encoded protein is CASSPGTGVYEQYF.

The chain joins TRBV15 to TRBJ2-5, with 11 bases identical to TRBD2. Germline V lookup: CDR1 LNHNV, CDR2 YYDKDF (reference sequence). With 1 base clipped from V and 0 bases from J, the junction kept 1 base outside the gene matches. The CDR3 consists of 16 residues. The CDR3 DNA follows: TGTGCCACCAGCAGAGGACTAGCGGGGAACCAAGAGACCCAGTACTTC. This encodes CATSRGLAGNQETQYF.

The V call is TRBV25-1, the J call TRBJ2-7; D may be TRBD1 (6 bases). V lost 3 bases to trimming and J lost 3 bases, with 9 bases between them. The germline V gene has CDR1 MGHDK and CDR2 SYGVNS. There are 13 residues in the CDR3. CDR3: CASSETGFYEQYF. As DNA, the CDR3 is TGTGCCAGCAGTGAGACAGGCTTCTACGAGCAGTACTTC.

The chain couples TRBV7-2 to TRBJ2-5; weak D call: TRBD1 (5 bases). With 5 bases removed from V and 5 bases from J, the gap between germline ends came to 6 bases. From germline, CDR1 is SGHTA and CDR2 FQGNSA. The CDR3 is made up of 11 amino acids. The CDR3 reads CASSPGETQYF. The CDR3 DNA is TGTGCCAGCAGCCCAGGGGAGACCCAGTACTTC.

The chain has TRBV19 and TRBJ2-2; 13 positions agree with TRBD2. This CDR3 region has 18 residues. Germline V gene data show CDR1 as LNHDA and CDR2 as SQIVND (reference sequence). The V gene end was trimmed by 5 bases and the J gene end by 6 bases; junction bases not matched to a gene: 12. The CDR3 DNA reads TGTGCCAGTAGTGTGACTAGCGGGAGGCATGACCACCCCGGGGAGCTGTTTTTT. Its protein product is CASSVTSGRHDHPGELFF.

The chain recombines TRBV7-9 with TRBJ2-3; the D gene is possibly TRBD2 (6 bases). V lost 7 bases and J lost 4, with 21 bases in between. This CDR3 comprises 16 residues. CDR1 SEHNR and CDR2 FQNEAQ come from the germline V gene (reference sequence). This CDR3 reads CASIPAGRPPPDTQYF. The CDR3 DNA sequence: TGTGCCAGCATCCCGGCGGGGCGACCTCCCCCAGATACGCAGTATTTT.

The chain uses TRBV28 and TRBJ2-5, with TRBD1 identical over 9 bases. The ends lost 4 bases at V and 4 bases at J; junction bases unmatched: 7. CDR1 and CDR2 from the germline V gene are MDHEN and SYDVKM. The CDR3 loop spans 15 amino acids. CDR3 in DNA: TGTGCCAGCAGTTACAGGGGGCGAAAAGGAGAGACCCAGTACTTC. Translated: CASSYRGRKGETQYF.

This rearrangement joins TRBV12-5 to TRBJ1-4; D gene unclear. This CDR3 has 14 residues. The germline CDR1 and CDR2 sequences are LGHNT and FRNRAP. V was shortened by 9 bases and J by 8 bases, with 19 bases between the two germline ends. The CDR3 DNA reads as TGTGCTAGCGCCCAAGTTAGCGGCGGGGAAAAACTGTTTTTT. Its translation is CASAQVSGGEKLFF.

The V and J genes are TRBV5-1 and TRBJ2-3; TRBD1 matches 7 bases. The V gene's germline CDR1 is SGHRS and CDR2 YFSETQ. Losses at the gene ends were 2 bases for V and 0 bases for J; bases not matched to a gene: 6. This CDR3 is built from 16 residues. This CDR3 reads CASSFTGVGSTDTQYF. The CDR3 nucleotides are TGCGCCAGCAGCTTCACAGGGGTCGGTAGCACAGATACGCAGTATTTT.

This chain connects TRBV7-9 to TRBJ1-1; D call uncertain. This CDR3 spans 14 amino acids. CDR1 and CDR2 (germline): SEHNR, FQNEAQ (reference sequence). Trimming stripped 4 bases from V and 6 bases from J, with 15 bases between. CDR3: CASSSRGLTSEAFF. The CDR3 nucleotides are TGTGCCAGCAGCTCCCGCGGCCTCACATCTGAAGCTTTCTTT.

This clone showed up just once. J is TRBJ2-7 and V is TRBV30; tentative D call: TRBD1 (7 bases). The CDR3 runs to 14 residues. Trimming removed 2 bases at V and 2 bases at J, with 13 bases between. The germline V gene has CDR1 GTSNPN and CDR2 SVGIG (reference sequence). The CDR3 spells CAWSYAGQTYEQYF. DNA for the CDR3: TGTGCCTGGAGTTACGCGGGACAGACCTACGAGCAGTACTTC.

The rearrangement uses TRBV4-1 and TRBJ1-5; 7 nucleotides align to TRBD1. The trim removed 3 bases at V and 3 bases at J, leaving 5 bases unmatched. Per germline, CDR1 MGHRA and CDR2 YSYEKL. CDR3 size: 15 residues. This CDR3 is CASSQHDRVNQPQHF. For the CDR3, the DNA is TGCGCCAGCAGCCAGCACGACAGGGTCAATCAGCCCCAGCATTTT.

The chain uses TRBV4-2 and TRBJ1-1, with 7 bases lining up with TRBD1. The length of the CDR3 is 17 residues. The J segment lost 0 bases and the V segment lost 3 bases, leaving 10 bases of the junction unmatched. CDR1 LGHNA and CDR2 YNFKEQ come from the germline V gene. The CDR3 sequence is CASSQGESDRLNTEAFF. The CDR3 DNA reads as TGTGCCAGCAGCCAGGGGGAGTCGGACAGGCTGAACACTGAAGCTTTCTTT.

The chain combines TRBV19 with TRBJ2-2; D is perhaps TRBD1 (5 bases). The CDR3 is made up of 13 amino acids. V dropped 5 bases and J dropped 3 bases, with 7 bases sitting between them. The germline gives CDR1 LNHDA, CDR2 SQIVND (reference sequence). The CDR3 protein is CASSARDTGELFF. The DNA for the CDR3 is TGTGCCAGTAGTGCCAGGGACACCGGGGAGCTGTTTTTT.

Comments on this clone: Within the sample, other DNA sequences also encode this same CDR3. The gene calls are TRBV5-1 and TRBJ2-1; 7 positions match TRBD1. V gave up 0 bases and J gave up 2 bases; unmatched junction bases: 2. The CDR3 extends over 15 amino acids. Germline CDR1 reads SGHRS; CDR2 reads YFSETQ. This chain's CDR3 is CASSLGQGAYNEQFF. The DNA of the CDR3 is TGCGCCAGCAGCTTGGGCCAGGGGGCCTACAATGAGCAGTTCTTC.

V and J are TRBV5-1 and TRBJ1-6; maybe TRBD1 (5 bases). CDR1 SGHRS and CDR2 YFSETQ come from the germline V gene. With 6 bases removed from V and 5 bases from J, the gap between germline ends came to 15 bases. CDR3 length equals 15 residues. The CDR3 sequence is CASKDGGLDNSPLHF. CDR3 bases: TGCGCCAGCAAGGACGGGGGTCTGGATAATTCACCCCTCCACTTT.

A few counts support this clone. The chain has TRBV28 and TRBJ2-2; D not certain. Germline lookup yields CDR1 MDHEN and CDR2 SYDVKM. V was clipped by 5 bases and J by 6 bases, with 13 bases between them. This CDR3 comprises 14 residues. CDR3 in amino acids: CASSLSPESGELFF. CDR3 in DNA: TGTGCCAGCAGTCTCTCACCGGAGTCCGGGGAGCTGTTTTTT.

V usage is TRBV27 and J usage is TRBJ1-2, with 7 positions matching TRBD1. CDR1 is MNHEY and CDR2 is SMNVEV in the germline V gene (reference sequence). CDR3 length: 13 residues. The ends lost 8 bases at V and 7 bases at J; junction bases unmatched: 10. This CDR3 reads CASRGGSAAGYTF. DNA of the CDR3: TGTGCCAGCCGAGGGGGCTCGGCGGCTGGCTACACCTTC.

The chain carries TRBV5-5 and TRBJ1-5, with D perhaps TRBD1 (5 bases). The CDR3 is 14 residues long. The V and J ends lost 1 base and 8 bases respectively, with 13 bases between them. Germline V gene lookup returns CDR1 SGHKS and CDR2 YYEKEE (reference sequence). CDR3 bases: TGTGCCAGCAGCTTGAAGGCAGGGTATGAGCCCCAGCATTTT. Protein sequence: CASSLKAGYEPQHF.

This chain connects TRBV6-4 to TRBJ2-3; D is unresolved. The CDR3 is 16 residues long. Per germline, CDR1 MRHNA and CDR2 SNTAGT. Trimming took off 0 bases at V and 0 bases at J, with 10 bases between the two ends. The CDR3 loop reads CASSDSAVSSTDTQYF. CDR3 DNA: TGTGCCAGCAGTGACTCGGCGGTCTCTAGCACAGATACGCAGTATTTT.

The rearrangement uses TRBV28 and TRBJ2-7; D is possibly TRBD1 (5 bases). Per germline, CDR1 MDHEN and CDR2 SYDVKM. The CDR3 length is 14 residues. The V end was cut by 6 bases, the J end by 0 bases, with 12 bases between. CDR3 nucleotide sequence: TGTGCCAGCAGCTTTACAGGCCTCTCCTACGAGCAGTACTTC. Its protein product is CASSFTGLSYEQYF.

The V call is TRBV7-6, the J call TRBJ2-4; D not resolved. V dropped 2 bases and J dropped 0 bases, with 11 bases sitting between them. CDR3 length: 16 amino acids. From germline, CDR1 is SGHVS and CDR2 FNYEAQ. The CDR3 loop reads CASSLNTRGAKNIQYF. The CDR3 DNA follows: TGTGCCAGCAGCTTAAATACGAGAGGAGCCAAAAACATTCAGTACTTC.

The V call is TRBV10-1, the J call TRBJ2-3, with 9 bases aligning to TRBD1. There are 16 residues in the CDR3. V lost 3 bases and J lost 4; bases outside the gene matches: 8. CDR1 and CDR2 (germline): WNHNN, SYGVQD (reference sequence). The CDR3 region has the DNA TGCGCCAGCAGTGACCCTGGACAGGGGAGGGCAGATACGCAGTATTTT. Amino acids: CASSDPGQGRADTQYF.